This TCR beta chain was sequenced for a study of blood T cell repertoires in COVID-19 (dated by TCRdb to the early 2020s). Study-level background: Collaborator samples came from the United States, Italy and Spain and covered acute and convalescent phases of COVID-19. The sample metadata nearly always contained a de-identified subject ID, COVID-19 status, age in years and sex. The repertoires were released in a freely available public database intended as a resource for research on the immune response to SARS-CoV-2. Deeply sampled blood TCRbeta repertoires from subjects exposed to, actively infected with, or recovered from COVID-19 were included in the dataset. Samples were obtained from the ongoing ImmuneRACE study (first 160 participants) and from 1,000 to 1,500 subjects provided by 6 global collaborators. The material from the prospective study consisted of cDNA or gDNA derived from T cells, B-cell-depleted T cells, or PBMCs. Where available, HLA class I and class II types were obtained from metadata supplied by the sample provider rather than from assay-based typing.

From its cysteine to its phenylalanine, the CDR3 spans 13 amino acids. Only the CDR3 region is kept as DNA, spanning 39 bases read in frame from base 1. As encoded in the germline V gene (reference sequence), CDR1 is LGHDT while CDR2 is YNNKEL. V is pared back by 2 bases and J by 5 bases, with 7 bases lying between the germline termini. Here is what the overall study found, with its caveats: The amount of clinical and demographic metadata varied by source and participant and was provided uncurated.

TCRbeta CDR3 regions were amplified from genomic DNA by means of the immunoSEQ Assay, a bias-controlled multiplex PCR. In the original analysis: Within the assay, amplification of reference gene primers was used to estimate how many nucleated cells each sample contained. To quantify the absolute abundance of each unique TCRbeta CDR3 rearrangement, sequence reads were collapsed and filtered. For each sample, productive Simpson clonality was calculated by taking the square root of Simpson's diversity index across productive rearrangements. TCRdb provides this immuneACCESS table in a form limited to in-frame rearrangements. Some clones are lacking; in checked studies, under half of them reflect an unresolved V gene, and why the rest are absent is not known. D and trimming come from the DNA, and the V and J calls and clone size come from that table. The sample profile shows around 170,000 clones; about 91% of them were found once. Of the sample, more than 3.5% falls within the top ten clones.

Comment on this clone: No cognate antigen has been identified for it. Nothing much larger sits one base from this clone, and base qualities are not available.

Each collaborating institution followed its own protocols to collect whole blood in K2EDTA tubes. Collaborator samples were shipped for TCRbeta analysis as frozen whole blood, isolated PBMCs, or DNA extracted from either sample type. The chain couples TRBV3-1 (or the pseudogene TRBV3-2) to TRBJ2-1; a tentative D call is TRBD2 (6 bases match). The source is a woman aged 25 to 45 with acute or convalescent COVID-19. Input material: peripheral blood. The CDR3 corresponds to CASSQREDNEQFF. DNA sequence: TGTGCCAGCAGCCAAAGGGAGGACAATGAGCAGTTCTTC.